The TCR beta chain under discussion was sequenced for a study of shared clonotypes between healthy human individuals. Whole-study context: Per donor, three plates held CD4 naive cells, three held CD4 memory, two held CD8 naive and one held CD8 memory.

Germline CDR1 SGHTA, CDR2 FQGNSA. The V gene end was trimmed by 2 bases and the J gene end by 5 bases; junction bases not matched to a gene: 5. The CDR3 runs 15 residues. The data were produced by immunoSEQ multiplex PCR, yet TCRdb's version contains in-frame clones alone and is incomplete. The data contain approximately 2.5 million clones, approximately 94% of them singletons. The sequence derives from a man in his late teens or twenties in good health. Some clones in this sample may be carry-over from other donors' samples. This chain connects TRBV7-2 to TRBJ1-4; 7 nucleotides align to TRBD1. Sequenced input: naive CD4+ T cells from PBMCs. This sample's subset: CD45RA+ positively selected. The CDR3 DNA reads as TGTGCCAGCAGCTTACTCGGCAGGGGGAATGAAAAACTGTTTTTT. Its translation is CASSLLGRGNEKLFF. The full variable domain, rest sourced from reference TRBV7-2 and TRBJ1-4, is GAGVSQSPSNKVTEKGKDVELRCDPISGHTALYWYRQSLGQGLEFLIYFQGNSAPDKSGLPSDRFSAERTGGSVSTLTIQRTQQEDSAVYLCASSLLGRGNEKLFFGSGTQLSVL.